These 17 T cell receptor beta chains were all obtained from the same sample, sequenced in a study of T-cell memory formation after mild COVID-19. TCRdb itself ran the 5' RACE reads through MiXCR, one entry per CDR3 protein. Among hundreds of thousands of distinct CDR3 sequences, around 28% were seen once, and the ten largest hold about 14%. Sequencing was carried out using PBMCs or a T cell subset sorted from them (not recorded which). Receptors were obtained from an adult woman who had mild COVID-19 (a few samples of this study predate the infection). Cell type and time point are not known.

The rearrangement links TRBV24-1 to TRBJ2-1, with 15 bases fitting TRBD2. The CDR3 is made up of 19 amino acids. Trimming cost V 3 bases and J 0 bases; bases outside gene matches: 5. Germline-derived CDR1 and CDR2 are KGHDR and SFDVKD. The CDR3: CATSDLGLAGGPSYNEQFF. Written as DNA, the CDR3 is TGTGCCACCAGTGATCTTGGACTAGCGGGAGGGCCCTCCTACAATGAGCAGTTCTTC.

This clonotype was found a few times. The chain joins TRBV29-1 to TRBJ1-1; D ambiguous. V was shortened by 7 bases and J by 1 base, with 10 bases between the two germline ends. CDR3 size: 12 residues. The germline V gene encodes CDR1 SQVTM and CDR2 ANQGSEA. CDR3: CSASNRNTEAFF. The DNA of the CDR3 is TGCAGCGCCTCGAATCGGAACACTGAAGCTTTCTTT. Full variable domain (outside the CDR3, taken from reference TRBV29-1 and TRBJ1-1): SAVISQKPSRDICQRGTSLTIQCQVDSQVTMMFWYRQQPGQSLTLIATANQGSEATYESGFVIDKFPISRPNLTFSTLTVSNMSPEDSSIYLCSASNRNTEAFFGQGTRLTVV.

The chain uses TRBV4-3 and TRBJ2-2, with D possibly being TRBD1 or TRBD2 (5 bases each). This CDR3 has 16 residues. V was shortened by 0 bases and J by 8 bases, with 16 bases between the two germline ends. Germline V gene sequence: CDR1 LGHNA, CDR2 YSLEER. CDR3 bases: TGCGCCAGCAGCCAAGATCCCTCAGGGAGAGTGGGGGAGCTGTTTTTT. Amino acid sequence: CASSQDPSGRVGELFF.

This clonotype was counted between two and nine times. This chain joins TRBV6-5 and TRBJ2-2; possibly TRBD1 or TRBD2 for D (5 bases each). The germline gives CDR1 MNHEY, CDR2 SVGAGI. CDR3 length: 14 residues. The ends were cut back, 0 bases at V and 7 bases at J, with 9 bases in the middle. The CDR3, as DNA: TGTGCCAGCAGTTACTCTTGGGACGGCGGGGAGCTGTTTTTT. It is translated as CASSYSWDGGELFF.

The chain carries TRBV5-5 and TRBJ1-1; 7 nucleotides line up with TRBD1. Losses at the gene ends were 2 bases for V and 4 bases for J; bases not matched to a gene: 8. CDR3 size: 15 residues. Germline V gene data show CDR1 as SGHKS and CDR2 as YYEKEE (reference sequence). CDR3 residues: CASSLVQSGGTEAFF. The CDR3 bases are TGTGCCAGCAGCTTAGTTCAATCAGGGGGCACTGAAGCTTTCTTT.

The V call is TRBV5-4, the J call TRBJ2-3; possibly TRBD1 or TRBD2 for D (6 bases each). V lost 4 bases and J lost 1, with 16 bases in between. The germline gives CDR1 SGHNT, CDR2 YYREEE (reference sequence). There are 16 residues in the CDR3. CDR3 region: CASSTGGYPGTDTQYF. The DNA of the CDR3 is TGTGCCAGCAGCACCGGGGGCTATCCGGGCACAGATACGCAGTATTTT.

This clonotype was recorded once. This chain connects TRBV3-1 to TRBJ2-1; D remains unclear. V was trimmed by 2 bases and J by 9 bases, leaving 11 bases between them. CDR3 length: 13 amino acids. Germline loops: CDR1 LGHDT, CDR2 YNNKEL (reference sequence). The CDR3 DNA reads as TGTGCCAGCAGCCAATTGGACGTTTCTGAGCAGTTCTTC. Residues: CASSQLDVSEQFF.

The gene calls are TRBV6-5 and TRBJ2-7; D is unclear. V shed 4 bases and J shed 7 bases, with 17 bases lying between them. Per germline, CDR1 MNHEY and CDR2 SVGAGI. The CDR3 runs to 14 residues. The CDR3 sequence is CASSSKGLALEQYF. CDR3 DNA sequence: TGTGCCAGCAGTTCAAAGGGCTTGGCGTTGGAGCAGTACTTC.

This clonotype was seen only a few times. CDR3 bases: TGCGCCAGCAGCCAAGCTGTAGGGGGTGAGCAGTTCTTC. This translates into CASSQAVGGEQFF. This chain links TRBV4-3 with TRBJ2-1; D may be TRBD1 (6 bases). The germline V and J ends were trimmed by 1 base and 9 bases, with 10 bases remaining between them. Germline V gene lookup returns CDR1 LGHNA and CDR2 YSLEER. The CDR3 has 13 amino acids.

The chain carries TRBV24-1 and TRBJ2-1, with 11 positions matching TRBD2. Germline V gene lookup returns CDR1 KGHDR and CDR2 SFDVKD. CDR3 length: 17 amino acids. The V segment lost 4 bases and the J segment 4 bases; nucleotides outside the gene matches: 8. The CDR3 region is CATSDRFSGRAYNEQFF. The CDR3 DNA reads TGTGCCACCAGTGACCGGTTTAGCGGGAGGGCGTACAATGAGCAGTTCTTC.

The CDR3: CASSLQAGTDTQYF. The CDR3 nucleotides are TGTGCCAGCAGCTTACAAGCGGGGACAGATACGCAGTATTTT. The chain recombines TRBV7-2 with TRBJ2-3, with 7 bases fitting TRBD2. CDR1 and CDR2 (germline): SGHTA, FQGNSA. The CDR3 covers 14 residues. With V trimmed by 2 bases and J by 3 bases, 2 bases remained unmatched.

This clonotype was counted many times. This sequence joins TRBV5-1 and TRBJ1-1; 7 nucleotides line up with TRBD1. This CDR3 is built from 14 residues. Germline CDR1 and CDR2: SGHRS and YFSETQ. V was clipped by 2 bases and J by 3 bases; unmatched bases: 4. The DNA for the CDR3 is TGCGCCAGCAGCTTACAGGGGACGGACACTGAAGCTTTCTTT. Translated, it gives CASSLQGTDTEAFF.

The CDR3 reads CATSRDRSQGTEAFF. CDR3 nucleotide sequence: TGTGCCACCAGCAGAGATCGGAGCCAGGGCACTGAAGCTTTCTTT. The rearrangement uses TRBV15 and TRBJ1-1, with D tentatively TRBD1 (5 bases). Germline values: CDR1 LNHNV, CDR2 YYDKDF (reference sequence). V was clipped by 0 bases and J by 4 bases, with 12 bases between them. This CDR3 has 15 amino acids.

DNA for the CDR3: TGCGCCAGCAGCCAACGTATCGACAGGGGGCTCGGAAACACCATATATTTT. Protein: CASSQRIDRGLGNTIYF. V usage is TRBV4-1 and J usage is TRBJ1-3; 10 positions match TRBD1. CDR3 length equals 17 residues. The germline V gene has CDR1 MGHRA and CDR2 YSYEKL. V lost 2 bases, J lost 4 bases, and 8 bases stayed unmatched.

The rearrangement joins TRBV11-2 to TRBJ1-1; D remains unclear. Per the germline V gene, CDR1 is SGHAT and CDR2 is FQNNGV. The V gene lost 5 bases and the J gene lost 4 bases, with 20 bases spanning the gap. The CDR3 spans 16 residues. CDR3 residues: CASSIPREGMSTEAFF. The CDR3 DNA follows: TGTGCCAGCAGCATCCCGCGGGAAGGGATGAGCACTGAAGCTTTCTTT.

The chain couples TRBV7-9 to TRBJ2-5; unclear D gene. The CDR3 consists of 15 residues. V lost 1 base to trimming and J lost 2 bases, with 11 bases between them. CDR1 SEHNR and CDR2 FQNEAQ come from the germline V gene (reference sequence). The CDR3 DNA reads TGTGCCAGCAGCTTAGACGGTTGGCGGCAAGAGACCCAGTACTTC. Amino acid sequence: CASSLDGWRQETQYF.

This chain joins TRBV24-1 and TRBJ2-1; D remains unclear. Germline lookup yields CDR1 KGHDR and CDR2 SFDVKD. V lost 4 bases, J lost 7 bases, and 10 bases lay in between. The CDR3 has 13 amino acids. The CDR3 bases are TGTGCCACCAGTGACTCCCCCCGGAATGAGCAGTTCTTC. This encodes CATSDSPRNEQFF.